One sample yielded the 15 T cell receptor beta chains listed below, sequenced in a study of T cells expressing NK-cell markers. Following a re-call of the 5' RACE reads, TCRdb has one entry per CDR3 protein and lacks DNA. The record lists around 550,000 distinct CDR3 sequences, of which the ten most abundant hold approximately 3.6%. The sample consisted of blood T cells: a sorted CD56 or NKG2C T cell subset, CD4+ or CD8+ T cells, or bulk PBMC T cells (not recorded which). The receptors stem from a man aged 18 to 30 in good health.

The CDR3 protein is CASSLTGTATGNTIYF. The chain recombines TRBV5-1 with TRBJ1-3; TCRdb names TRBD1, which stays unverified in the absence of DNA. The CDR3 length is 16 residues. Germline V gene data show CDR1 as SGHRS and CDR2 as YFSETQ.

V gene TRBV11-2 combines with J gene TRBJ2-3; lacking DNA, the TRBD2 call made by TCRdb goes unchecked. Germline CDR1 reads SGHAT; CDR2 reads FQNNGV. The CDR3 loop spans 19 amino acids. CDR3 residues: CASSLVVFGVLDSTDTQYF.

This chain joins TRBV29-1 and TRBJ1-2. The CDR3 totals 12 residues. Germline V CDR1 and CDR2: SQVTM, ANQGSEA. CDR3 loop: CSAQKDVYGYTF.

The gene calls are TRBV15 and TRBJ2-2. The CDR3 extends over 20 amino acids. In germline, CDR1 is LNHNV, CDR2 YYDKDF (reference sequence). The CDR3 loop reads CATSRVLLDGVFANTGELFF.

V usage is TRBV7-8 and J usage is TRBJ1-5. The CDR3 totals 15 residues. Germline loops: CDR1 SGHVS, CDR2 FQNEAQ. This chain's CDR3 is CASSPGRVGNQPQHF.

The chain recombines TRBV7-9 with TRBJ2-7; TCRdb selects TRBD1, and the lack of DNA leaves this call unchecked. The germline V gene has CDR1 SEHNR and CDR2 FQNEAQ (reference sequence). The CDR3 is 16 amino acids. The CDR3 spells CASSQGGGTRAYEQYF.

The gene calls are TRBV11-2 and TRBJ2-1; there is no DNA to check the TCRdb D call of TRBD2. The CDR3 runs to 18 residues. Germline-derived CDR1 and CDR2 are SGHAT and FQNNGV. CDR3 amino acids: CASSSEGLAGGLLDEQFF.

The chain joins TRBV5-4 to TRBJ2-1; TCRdb reports TRBD1, a call that lacks DNA to check it against. The CDR3 runs to 20 residues. The germline V gene has CDR1 SGHNT and CDR2 YYREEE (reference sequence). The CDR3 reads CASSLSRDRVNPDSYNEQFF.

Here the CDR3 reads CAISKGTDPNNEQFF. This chain links TRBV10-3 with TRBJ2-1; TCRdb's D call of TRBD1 is untestable without DNA. Germline CDR1 is ENHRY and CDR2 is SYGVKD. CDR3 length: 15 residues.

V and J are TRBV6-2 or TRBV6-3 and TRBJ2-5; TCRdb outputs TRBD2, but without DNA this stays unchecked. The CDR3 is 16 residues long. Germline assignment: CDR1 MNHEY and CDR2 SVGEGT. The CDR3 spells CASSTGTSGNKETQYF.

V gene TRBV5-1 combines with J gene TRBJ2-3. The CDR3 has 12 amino acids. Germline CDR1 SGHRS, CDR2 YFSETQ. The CDR3 spells CASGTRSDTQYF.

The rearrangement links TRBV5-1 to TRBJ2-1; TCRdb designates TRBD1, a call that cannot be tested without DNA. This CDR3 comprises 13 residues. Germline V lookup: CDR1 SGHRS, CDR2 YFSETQ. CDR3 amino acids: CASSPIRQEEQFF. Supplemented by reference TRBV5-1 and TRBJ2-1, the full variable domain reads KAGVTQTPRYLIKTRGQQVTLSCSPISGHRSVSWYQQTPGQGLQFLFEYFSETQRNKGNFPGRFSGRQFSNSRSEMNVSTLELGDSALYLCASSPIRQEEQFFGPGTRLTVL.

V is TRBV7-8 and J is TRBJ2-1; TCRdb selects TRBD2, and the lack of DNA leaves this call unchecked. CDR1 SGHVS and CDR2 FQNEAQ come from the germline V gene. The CDR3 runs to 17 residues. The CDR3 loop reads CASSSLPGLATYNEQFF. The full variable domain, in which reference TRBV7-8 and TRBJ2-1 provide the parts outside the CDR3, is GAGVSQSPRYKVAKRGQDVALRCDPISGHVSLFWYQQALGQGPEFLTYFQNEAQLDKSGLPSDRFFAERPEGSVSTLKIQRTQQEDSAVYLCASSSLPGLATYNEQFFGPGTRLTVL.

The rearrangement joins TRBV20-1 to TRBJ1-2; TCRdb reports TRBD1, a call that lacks DNA to check it against. In germline, CDR1 is DFQATT, CDR2 SNEGSKA (reference sequence). The CDR3 runs to 12 residues. The chain's CDR3 is CSATGQSYGYTF.

CDR3 amino acids: CATSAPSGPYEQYF. This chain uses TRBV24-1 with TRBJ2-7; TCRdb calls TRBD2, which cannot be checked without DNA. There are 14 residues in the CDR3. Germline V CDR1 and CDR2: KGHDR, SFDVKD.